The 4 T cell receptor beta chains listed next were all sequenced from one sample in a study of blood T cell repertoires in COVID-19. This table comes from immunoSEQ multiplex PCR, and its TCRdb copy is limited to in-frame clones, with some not included. The sample contains roughly 34,000 clones, roughly 80% of which appear only once. The sample taken for sequencing was peripheral blood. These TCRs come from a woman in her seventies with acute or convalescent COVID-19.

V and J are TRBV5-1 and TRBJ2-1, with a possible D match to TRBD1 (6 bases). The CDR3 extends over 14 amino acids. Per the germline V gene, CDR1 is SGHRS and CDR2 is YFSETQ. Trimming cost V 4 bases and J 7 bases, with 15 bases left between them. CDR3 nucleotides: TGCGCCAGCAGCACATCGGACAGCCGTAATGAGCAGTTCTTC. This gives the protein CASSTSDSRNEQFF. Combining the CDR3 with reference TRBV5-1 and TRBJ2-1 gives the whole variable domain KAGVTQTPRYLIKTRGQQVTLSCSPISGHRSVSWYQQTPGQGLQFLFEYFSETQRNKGNFPGRFSGRQFSNSRSEMNVSTLELGDSALYLCASSTSDSRNEQFFGPGTRLTVL.

CDR3 sequence: CASSQVEISGSGEQFF. The CDR3 DNA is TGTGCCAGCAGCCAAGTTGAGATTAGCGGGAGCGGTGAGCAGTTCTTC. J is TRBJ2-1 and V is TRBV3-1 (or the pseudogene TRBV3-2); 9 bases agree with TRBD2. V gave up 1 base and J gave up 9 bases; unmatched junction bases: 10. The V gene's germline CDR1 is LGHDT and CDR2 YNNKEL (reference sequence). The CDR3 has 16 residues.

The chain joins TRBV5-4 to TRBJ1-1; the D gene is possibly TRBD1 (6 bases). CDR1 and CDR2 from the germline V gene are SGHNT and YYREEE (reference sequence). CDR3 length: 13 amino acids. Trimming cost V 0 bases and J 6 bases, with 9 bases left between them. This CDR3 reads CASSLDRDPEAFF. The CDR3 region has the DNA TGTGCCAGCAGCTTGGACAGGGACCCTGAAGCTTTCTTT. Drawing the rest from reference TRBV5-4 and TRBJ1-1, the complete variable domain is ETGVTQSPTHLIKTRGQQVTLRCSSQSGHNTVSWYQQALGQGPQFIFQYYREEENGRGNFPPRFSGLQFPNYSSELNVNALELDDSALYLCASSLDRDPEAFFGQGTRLTVV.

The chain combines TRBV6-5 with TRBJ1-1; weak D call: TRBD1 (5 bases). The CDR3 has 14 residues. V lost 2 bases and J lost 7, with 14 bases in between. The germline V gene has CDR1 MNHEY and CDR2 SVGAGI. The CDR3, as DNA: TGTGCCAGCAGTTACGGGGCACTCCGGAGTGAAGCTTTCTTT. Protein: CASSYGALRSEAFF.